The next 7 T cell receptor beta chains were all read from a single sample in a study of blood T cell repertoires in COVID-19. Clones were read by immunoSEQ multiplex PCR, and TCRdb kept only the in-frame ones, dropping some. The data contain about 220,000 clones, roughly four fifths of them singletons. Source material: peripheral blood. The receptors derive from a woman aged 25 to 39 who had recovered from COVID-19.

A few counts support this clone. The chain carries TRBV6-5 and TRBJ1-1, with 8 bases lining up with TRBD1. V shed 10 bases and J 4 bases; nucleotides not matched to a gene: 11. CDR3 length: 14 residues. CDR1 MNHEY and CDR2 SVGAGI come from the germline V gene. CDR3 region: CATLRGQEATEAFF. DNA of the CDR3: TGTGCCACCCTCAGGGGGCAAGAGGCCACTGAAGCTTTCTTT.

The CDR3 spells CASSSQGYNEKLFF. The CDR3 DNA is TGTGCCAGCAGCTCACAGGGTTATAATGAAAAACTGTTTTTT. This rearrangement joins TRBV13 to TRBJ1-4; possibly TRBD1 for D (6 bases). The CDR3 extends over 14 amino acids. Germline V gene data show CDR1 as PRHDT and CDR2 as FYEKMQ (reference sequence). V was cut by 4 bases and J by 4 bases, with 10 bases left in between.

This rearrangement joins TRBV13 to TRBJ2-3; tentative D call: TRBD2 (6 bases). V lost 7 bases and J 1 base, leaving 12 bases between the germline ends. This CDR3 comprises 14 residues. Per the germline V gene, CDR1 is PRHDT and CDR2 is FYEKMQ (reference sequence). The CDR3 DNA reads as TGTGCCAGCATCCGAGCGGGTCGCACAGATACGCAGTATTTT. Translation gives CASIRAGRTDTQYF.

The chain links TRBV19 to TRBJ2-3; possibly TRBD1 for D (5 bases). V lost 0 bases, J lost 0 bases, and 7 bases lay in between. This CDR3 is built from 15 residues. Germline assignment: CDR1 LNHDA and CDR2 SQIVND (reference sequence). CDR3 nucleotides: TGTGCCAGTAGTATAGACAGGGTTAGCACAGATACGCAGTATTTT. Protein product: CASSIDRVSTDTQYF.

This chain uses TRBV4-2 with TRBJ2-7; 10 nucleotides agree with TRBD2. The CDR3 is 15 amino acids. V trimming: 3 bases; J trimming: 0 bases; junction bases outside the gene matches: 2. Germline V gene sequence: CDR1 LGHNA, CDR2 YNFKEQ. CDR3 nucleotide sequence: TGTGCCAGCAGCCAGGCTAGCGGGAGCTCCTACGAGCAGTACTTC. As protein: CASSQASGSSYEQYF.

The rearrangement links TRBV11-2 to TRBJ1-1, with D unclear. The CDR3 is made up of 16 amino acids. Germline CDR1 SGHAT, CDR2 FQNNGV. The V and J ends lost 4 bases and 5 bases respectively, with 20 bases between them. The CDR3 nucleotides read TGTGCCAGCAGCTCGATAGAGGAGCCGATTCAGACTGAAGCTTTCTTT. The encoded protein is CASSSIEEPIQTEAFF.

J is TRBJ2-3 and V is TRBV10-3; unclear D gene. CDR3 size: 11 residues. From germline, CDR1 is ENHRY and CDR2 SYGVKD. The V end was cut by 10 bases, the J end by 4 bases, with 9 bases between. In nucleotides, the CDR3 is TGTGCCACCCGAGGTTCAGATACGCAGTATTTT. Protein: CATRGSDTQYF.